This TCR beta chain was sequenced in a study of control samples from healthy donors and cancer patients. The CDR3 has 15 residues. Germline V gene lookup returns CDR1 MNHEY and CDR2 SVGEGT. The ends lost 2 bases at V and 2 bases at J; junction bases unmatched: 3. The table came from immunoSEQ multiplex PCR; TCRdb's copy has only in-frame clones and leaves some out. The sample has more than 95,000 clones, around 92% seen once. What was sequenced was PBMCs. The J gene is TRBJ2-3, the V gene TRBV6-2 or TRBV6-3, with 8 bases matching TRBD2. The clonotype originates from a man older than 75 with head and neck cancer. This CDR3 reads CASSYQAGDTDTQYF. The CDR3 DNA sequence: TGTGCCAGCAGTTACCAAGCGGGGGACACAGATACGCAGTATTTT.